This T cell receptor beta chain was captured by sequencing in a study of patients and donors after allogeneic stem cell transplantation. TCRdb itself ran the RT-PCR reads through MiXCR, one entry per CDR3 protein. The table lists approximately 200,000 distinct CDR3 sequences, around 40% of them singletons. Germline assignment: CDR1 KGHSH and CDR2 LQKENI. V lost 3 bases and J 5 bases, leaving 11 bases between the germline ends. The CDR3 covers 14 residues. The clonotype was recovered from a human donor who was either an allogeneic HSCT recipient or a stem cell or donor lymphocyte infusion donor (not recorded which). It is not recorded whose cells these are; they may come from a transplant donor. The sequenced material came from blood, either unsorted or a sorted T cell fraction (not recorded which). The rearrangement uses TRBV18 and TRBJ2-4, with D tentatively TRBD1 (5 bases). In DNA, the CDR3 is TGTGCCAGCTCACCTGCTGTGACAGAAAACATTCAGTACTTC. Its protein is CASSPAVTENIQYF.